This is a list of T cell receptor beta chains from one sample in a study of T cell clones after liver transplantation. Only in-frame clones appear in the TCRdb table, and some are missing; sequencing was by immunoSEQ multiplex PCR. Of around 51,000 clones in the sample, 70% to 90% are singletons; the top ten hold 14%. Specimen: CD8+ T cells from blood, collected 12 months after liver transplant. The receptors stem from a human patient who received a liver transplant. A share of the T cells may be of graft donor origin. Both conserved end residues are part of each CDR3. The order of the fields is J gene, clone size, V gene, D gene, CDR3 protein, CDR3 DNA. The D gene is left open where the match is weak. Where a row states a size, it is once, few, many or the class of an expanded clone; other rows omit it.

j_call: TRBJ1-5
clone_size: NA
v_call: TRBV9
d_call: NA
cdr3_aa: CASSVGEGQGGEPQHF
cdr3_nt: TGTGCCAGCAGCGTTGGGGAGGGCCAGGGAGGAGAACCCCAGCATTTT

j_call: TRBJ2-7
clone_size: once
v_call: TRBV7-9
d_call: NA
cdr3_aa: CASSPPLAVPPYEQYF
cdr3_nt: TGTGCCAGCAGCCCGCCCTTGGCGGTACCTCCCTACGAGCAGTACTTC

j_call: TRBJ2-7
clone_size: NA
v_call: TRBV5-4
d_call: NA
cdr3_aa: CASSLATGIHEQYF
cdr3_nt: TGTGCCAGCAGCTTGGCCACGGGGATCCACGAGCAGTACTTC

j_call: TRBJ1-1
clone_size: few
v_call: TRBV5-6
d_call: NA
cdr3_aa: CASSFLMNTEAFF
cdr3_nt: TGTGCCAGCAGCTTCCTAATGAACACTGAAGCTTTCTTT

j_call: TRBJ1-3
clone_size: NA
v_call: TRBV4-1
d_call: NA
cdr3_aa: CASSQDIRTIYF
cdr3_nt: TGCGCCAGCAGCCAAGATATTCGGACCATATATTTT

j_call: TRBJ1-1
clone_size: NA
v_call: TRBV25-1
d_call: TRBD1
cdr3_aa: CASSLGGGLVTEAFF
cdr3_nt: TGTGCCAGCAGTCTTGGAGGGGGCTTGGTCACTGAAGCTTTCTTT

j_call: TRBJ2-6
clone_size: once
v_call: TRBV28
d_call: NA
cdr3_aa: CASSLLPGAGANVLTF
cdr3_nt: TGTGCCAGCAGTTTGCTGCCGGGGGCTGGGGCCAACGTCCTGACTTTC

j_call: TRBJ2-1
clone_size: NA
v_call: TRBV15
d_call: TRBD2
cdr3_aa: CATSEGYSGMSNEQFF
cdr3_nt: TGTGCCACCAGCGAGGGGTACAGCGGGATGAGCAATGAGCAGTTCTTC

j_call: TRBJ2-1
clone_size: NA
v_call: TRBV5-4
d_call: NA
cdr3_aa: CASSRAGDEQFF
cdr3_nt: TGTGCCAGCAGCCGGGCTGGGGATGAGCAGTTCTTC

j_call: TRBJ2-2
clone_size: NA
v_call: TRBV5-1
d_call: TRBD2
cdr3_aa: CASSLGPGLENTGELFF
cdr3_nt: TGCGCCAGCAGCTTGGGACCGGGACTAGAAAACACCGGGGAGCTGTTTTTT

j_call: TRBJ2-7
clone_size: NA
v_call: TRBV9
d_call: NA
cdr3_aa: CASSVATSSRSYEQYF
cdr3_nt: TGTGCCAGCAGCGTAGCGACAAGCAGCAGGTCCTACGAGCAGTACTTC

j_call: TRBJ2-3
clone_size: once
v_call: TRBV5-4
d_call: TRBD2
cdr3_aa: CASSPLLADLDTQYF
cdr3_nt: TGTGCCAGCAGCCCTTTACTAGCGGACCTGGATACGCAGTATTTT

j_call: TRBJ2-7
clone_size: once
v_call: TRBV5-1
d_call: TRBD1
cdr3_aa: CASSFPVTGQRYEQYF
cdr3_nt: TGCGCCAGCAGCTTTCCCGTAACGGGACAGCGCTACGAGCAGTACTTC

j_call: TRBJ2-1
clone_size: NA
v_call: TRBV27
d_call: TRBD2
cdr3_aa: CASSSFSGLNDNEQFF
cdr3_nt: TGTGCCAGCAGTTCCTTCTCGGGACTAAACGACAATGAGCAGTTCTTC